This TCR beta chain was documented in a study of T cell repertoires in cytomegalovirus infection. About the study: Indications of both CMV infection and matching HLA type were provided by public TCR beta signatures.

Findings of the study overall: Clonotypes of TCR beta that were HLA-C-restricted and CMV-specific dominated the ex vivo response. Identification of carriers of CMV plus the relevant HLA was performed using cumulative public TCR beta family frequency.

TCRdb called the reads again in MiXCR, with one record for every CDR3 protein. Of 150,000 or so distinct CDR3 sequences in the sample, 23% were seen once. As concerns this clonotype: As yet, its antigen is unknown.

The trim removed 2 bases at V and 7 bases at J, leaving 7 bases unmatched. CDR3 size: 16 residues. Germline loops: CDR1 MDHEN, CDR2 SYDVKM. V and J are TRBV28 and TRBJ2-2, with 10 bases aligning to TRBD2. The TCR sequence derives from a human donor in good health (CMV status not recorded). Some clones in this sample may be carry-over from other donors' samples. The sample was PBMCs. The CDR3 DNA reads TGTGCCAGCAGTTTAGGGCTAGCGGGAGTCAGCGGGGAGCTGTTTTTT. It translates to CASSLGLAGVSGELFF.